The next 17 T cell receptor beta chains were all read from a single sample in a study of blood T cell repertoires in COVID-19. TCRdb keeps only in-frame clones here, not all; method: immunoSEQ multiplex PCR. The data show approximately 100,000 clones, around 78% seen once. The specimen was peripheral blood. These receptors all come from an elderly man with COVID-19, enrolled during active disease.

The V call is TRBV6-5, the J call TRBJ2-7, with a tentative D call TRBD1 (7 bases). The CDR3 has 12 amino acids. The V gene lost 8 bases and the J gene lost 9 bases, with 17 bases spanning the gap. Germline CDR1 reads MNHEY; CDR2 reads SVGAGI. DNA for the CDR3: TGTGCCAGCTCCGCAGGCCAGGGGGGGCAGTACTTC. Protein sequence: CASSAGQGGQYF.

The chain uses TRBV6-5 and TRBJ1-2; D ambiguous. The CDR3 is 14 amino acids. With 2 bases removed from V and 2 bases from J, the gap between germline ends came to 9 bases. Germline lookup yields CDR1 MNHEY and CDR2 SVGAGI. DNA of the CDR3: TGTGCCAGCAGTTACCGACGGAGGAACTATGGCTACACCTTC. The encoded protein is CASSYRRRNYGYTF.

The chain links TRBV28 to TRBJ1-5; D not certain. The CDR3 runs 13 residues. The V and J ends lost 10 bases and 4 bases respectively, with 14 bases between them. CDR1 and CDR2 (germline): MDHEN, SYDVKM. CDR3 loop: CATEATMNQPQHF. In DNA, the CDR3 is TGTGCCACTGAGGCGACCATGAATCAGCCCCAGCATTTT.

This chain connects TRBV5-1 to TRBJ1-4, with D tentatively TRBD1 (5 bases). Per the germline V gene, CDR1 is SGHRS and CDR2 is YFSETQ. Trimming pared 4 bases from V and 5 bases from J, leaving 15 bases between. The CDR3 has 15 amino acids. This CDR3 is CASSQVSGYNEKLFF. The CDR3 nucleotides are TGCGCCAGCAGCCAGGTCTCAGGGTACAATGAAAAACTGTTTTTT.

This clone appeared a few times. V gene TRBV3-1 (or the pseudogene TRBV3-2) combines with J gene TRBJ2-7, with unresolved D. This CDR3 region has 15 residues. The germline V gene has CDR1 LGHDT and CDR2 YNNKEL (reference sequence). V was cut by 1 base and J by 3 bases, with 13 bases left in between. The CDR3 loop is CASSQGRQHYYEQYF. CDR3 bases: TGTGCCAGCAGCCAAGGGCGGCAGCATTACTACGAGCAGTACTTC.

The J gene is TRBJ1-5, the V gene TRBV5-6; no clear D. Germline CDR1 and CDR2: SGHDT and YYEEEE. Trimming left V 1 base short and J 0 bases short, with 5 bases between. The CDR3 runs to 14 residues. CDR3 DNA: TGTGCCAGCAGCTTGTCCTATAGCAATCAGCCCCAGCATTTT. Translated, it gives CASSLSYSNQPQHF.

The gene calls are TRBV5-1 and TRBJ2-1; 8 bases are a match to TRBD2. The junction had 8 bases not matched to a gene; V was cut back by 0 bases and J by 6 bases. This CDR3 is built from 16 residues. The germline CDR1 and CDR2 sequences are SGHRS and YFSETQ. CDR3 DNA: TGCGCCAGCAGCTTGGAGGGACTAGAAGGACGCAATGAGCAGTTCTTC. Amino acids: CASSLEGLEGRNEQFF.

Comments on this clone: In the same sample, other DNA sequences code for this CDR3. The chain couples TRBV5-5 to TRBJ1-1; perhaps TRBD1 as D (6 bases). V dropped 0 bases and J dropped 8 bases, with 11 bases sitting between them. This CDR3 has 13 amino acids. CDR1 and CDR2 (germline): SGHKS, YYEKEE (reference sequence). DNA for the CDR3: TGTGCCAGCAGCTTGGGGGGGCGAGGGGAAGCTTTCTTT. Residues: CASSLGGRGEAFF.

CDR3 nucleotides: TGTGCCAGCAGACCAGAAGCGGGACAGGCCCACTATGGCTACACCTTC. Its protein product is CASRPEAGQAHYGYTF. The chain joins TRBV6-6 to TRBJ1-2, with TRBD1 matching 8 bases. V trimming: 6 bases; J trimming: 3 bases; junction bases outside the gene matches: 12. The CDR3 consists of 16 residues. Germline CDR1 MNHNY, CDR2 SVGAGI (reference sequence).

The chain uses TRBV9 and TRBJ1-1; possibly TRBD1 for D (6 bases). There are 15 residues in the CDR3. Germline lookup yields CDR1 SGDLS and CDR2 YYNGEE. V shed 4 bases and J shed 0 bases, with 13 bases lying between them. The DNA of the CDR3 is TGTGCCAGCAGCCCAGAGGGGGATCTGAACACTGAAGCTTTCTTT. Its protein product is CASSPEGDLNTEAFF.

V is TRBV19 and J is TRBJ2-7; 11 nucleotides line up with TRBD1. The CDR3 loop spans 15 amino acids. J lost 2 bases, V lost 5 bases, and 5 bases had no gene match. Germline CDR1 reads LNHDA; CDR2 reads SQIVND (reference sequence). CDR3 residues: CASSARDRGAYEQYF. DNA of the CDR3: TGTGCCAGTAGTGCCCGGGACAGGGGGGCCTACGAGCAGTACTTC. The complete variable domain, with remaining parts taken from reference TRBV19 and TRBJ2-7, reads DGGITQSPKYLFRKEGQNVTLSCEQNLNHDAMYWYRQDPGQGLRLIYYSQIVNDFQKGDIAEGYSVSREKKESFPLTVTSAQKNPTAFYLCASSARDRGAYEQYFGPGTRLTVT.

This clone is a singleton in its sample. The chain employs TRBV28 and TRBJ1-3; no reliable D call. The CDR3 consists of 15 residues. Germline V gene data show CDR1 as MDHEN and CDR2 as SYDVKM. Deletions cut 7 bases from V and 0 bases from J, with 13 bases between. The CDR3: CASKVGYFSGNTIYF. In nucleotides, the CDR3 is TGTGCCAGCAAGGTCGGGTATTTCTCTGGAAACACCATATATTTT. The full variable domain, its missing parts supplied by reference TRBV28 and TRBJ1-3, is DVKVTQSSRYLVKRTGEKVFLECVQDMDHENMFWYRQDPGLGLRLIYFSYDVKMKEKGDIPEGYSVSREKKERFSLILESASTNQTSMYLCASKVGYFSGNTIYFGEGSWLTVV.

This clone was counted once. This chain joins TRBV4-1 and TRBJ2-7; TRBD2 matches 11 bases. This CDR3 spans 16 amino acids. Per the germline V gene, CDR1 is MGHRA and CDR2 is YSYEKL. The J segment lost 6 bases and the V segment lost 3 bases, leaving 10 bases of the junction unmatched. The CDR3 sequence: CASSHNSGTSGGEQYF. The CDR3 nucleotides are TGCGCCAGCAGCCACAATTCCGGGACTAGCGGTGGCGAGCAGTACTTC.

This clone turned up a few times. Other nucleotide sequences in the sample specify the same CDR3. V usage is TRBV9 and J usage is TRBJ2-7; D might be TRBD1 (6 bases). The germline V gene encodes CDR1 SGDLS and CDR2 YYNGEE. Trimming removed 0 bases from V and 0 bases from J, with 7 bases in between. The CDR3 contains 14 residues. CDR3 protein: CASSVEGDSYEQYF. CDR3 sequence (DNA): TGTGCCAGCAGCGTAGAGGGGGACTCCTACGAGCAGTACTTC.

The genes are TRBV6-5 and TRBJ1-4; no firm D call. The V gene's germline CDR1 is MNHEY and CDR2 SVGAGI. V was pared by 6 bases and J by 0 bases, with 8 bases between. The CDR3 spans 14 residues. CDR3 protein: CASREVATNEKLFF. CDR3 DNA: TGTGCCAGCAGGGAGGTTGCAACTAATGAAAAACTGTTTTTT.

This clone was seen more than once but under ten times. V gene TRBV30 combines with J gene TRBJ1-2, with 9 positions matching TRBD1. CDR1 and CDR2 (germline): GTSNPN, SVGIG (reference sequence). This CDR3 has 13 amino acids. The J segment lost 6 bases and the V segment lost 3 bases, leaving 5 bases of the junction unmatched. The CDR3 loop is CAWRLQGADGYTF. The DNA for the CDR3 is TGTGCCTGGAGACTACAGGGGGCGGATGGCTACACCTTC.

The rearrangement uses TRBV6-6 and TRBJ2-1; perhaps TRBD2 as D (5 bases). The CDR3 sequence is 22 residues long. V was cut by 6 bases and J by 0 bases, with 33 bases left in between. CDR1 MNHNY and CDR2 SVGAGI come from the germline V gene (reference sequence). This CDR3 is CASSSLGLERPILKGSYNEQFF. CDR3 in DNA: TGTGCCAGCAGCTCCCTCGGACTCGAGCGGCCTATACTTAAGGGCTCCTACAATGAGCAGTTCTTC.